This T cell receptor beta chain was sequenced for a study of neurological immune-mediated disorders. This clonotype came up many times. Its antigen is unknown. Study outcomes and limitations: HTLV-1-associated myelopathy had the most TCR clonal expansion, and multiple sclerosis had the least, less than healthy controls. No expanded-clone CDR3 amino acid sequence recurred across subjects, suggesting private TCR-beta repertoires.

TCRdb reprocessed the 5' RACE reads via MiXCR and lists one record per CDR3 protein. This sample yields around 66,000 distinct CDR3 sequences, of which under 5.5% are seen a single time; roughly 2.2% belongs to the top ten. The germline gives CDR1 MGHRA, CDR2 YSYEKL. V was shortened by 3 bases and J by 0 bases, with 8 bases between the two germline ends. The CDR3 spans 14 residues. The source of this sequence is a woman aged 70-85 years with multiple sclerosis. The chain has TRBV4-1 and TRBJ1-1; D is unresolved. Input material: PBMCs. In nucleotides, the CDR3 is TGCGCCAGCAGCCATCAATCCCTGAACACTGAAGCTTTCTTT. Its translation: CASSHQSLNTEAFF.